The rows below give T cell receptor beta chains drawn from one sample of a study of blood T cell repertoires in COVID-19. Assay used: immunoSEQ multiplex PCR; TCRdb lists only in-frame clones, some missing. Of over 65,000 clones listed, less than 90% are singletons. Material for sequencing was peripheral blood. The receptors stem from an elderly man with COVID-19, enrolled during active disease. Each CDR3 is given with its conserved first and last residue. D genes are given only for firm matches. The listing skips clone size in some rows; elsewhere it reads once, few, many or a size class.

>TRBJ2-5|NA|NA|TRBV11-2
TGTGCCAGCACCAGCCAAGAGACCCAGTACTTC
CASTSQETQYF
>TRBJ1-1|NA|TRBD1|TRBV18
TGTGCCAGCTCACCACCTCTGGACAGGGAGCTGACCACTGAAGCTTTCTTT
CASSPPLDRELTTEAFF
>TRBJ2-2|NA|TRBD2|TRBV27
TGTGCCAGCTGGACTAGCTCAGCGAACACCGGGGAGCTGTTTTTT
CASWTSSANTGELFF
>TRBJ1-6|NA|NA|TRBV6-5
TGTGCCAGCAACCCACTTAGCTCCTATAATTCACCCCTCCACTTT
CASNPLSSYNSPLHF
>TRBJ1-3|few|NA|TRBV7-3
TGTGCCAGCAGCTCACAGGGAAAGCCCGGAAACACCATATATTTT
CASSSQGKPGNTIYF
>TRBJ1-4|NA|NA|TRBV2
TGTGCCAGCCAAGTTCAAGGGGATGAAAAACTGTTTTTT
CASQVQGDEKLFF
>TRBJ2-5|NA|NA|TRBV5-1
TGCGCCAGCAGCTTGGACAGGGTGGGGCAAGAGACCCAGTACTTC
CASSLDRVGQETQYF
>TRBJ2-2|NA|TRBD2|TRBV5-1
TGCGCCAGCAGCTCGGGGACTAGCGGGGCGGCCGGGGAGCTGTTTTTT
CASSSGTSGAAGELFF
>TRBJ2-2|NA|TRBD2|TRBV5-1
TGCGCCAGCAGCTTTGGGACTAGCGATCCCGGGGAGCTGTTTTTT
CASSFGTSDPGELFF
>TRBJ1-2|NA|NA|TRBV21-1
TGTGCCAGCAGCAAACCCAGGTCCTTCGAAGGCTACACCTTC
CASSKPRSFEGYTF
>TRBJ1-5|NA|NA|TRBV9
TGTGCCAGCGGAGTCAATCAGCCCCAGCATTTT
CASGVNQPQHF
>TRBJ1-2|NA|NA|TRBV6-2/TRBV6-3
TGTGCCAGCAGTTACCTGGACAGCTTAAACTATGGCTACACCTTC
CASSYLDSLNYGYTF
>TRBJ1-1|NA|NA|TRBV19
TGTGCCAGTAGTAATCGACAGAGCCCTACTGAAGCTTTCTTT
CASSNRQSPTEAFF
>TRBJ1-2|NA|NA|TRBV5-1
TGCGCCAGCAGCTTGGGCGGAGGGACTAACTATGGCTACACCTTC
CASSLGGGTNYGYTF
>TRBJ1-4|once|NA|TRBV27
TGTGCCAGCAGTAGAGGGAATGGGTTGGGTGAAAAACTGTTTTTT
CASSRGNGLGEKLFF
>TRBJ1-2|NA|NA|TRBV6-6
TGTGCCAGCAGTTACTCGGGCAGATCCTATGGCTACACCTTC
CASSYSGRSYGYTF
>TRBJ1-6|once|NA|TRBV7-9
TGTGCCAGCAGCTTAGCGTCGGGTAATTCACCCCTCCACTTT
CASSLASGNSPLHF
>TRBJ1-4|NA|NA|TRBV5-6
TGTGCCAGCAGCTTCAGAACAGGGTTCGAAAAACTGTTTTTT
CASSFRTGFEKLFF
>TRBJ2-6|NA|TRBD1|TRBV15
TGTGCCACCAGCCCCCCGGACAGGGGGGCCAACGTCCTGACTTTC
CATSPPDRGANVLTF
>TRBJ1-2|NA|TRBD1|TRBV5-5
TGTGCCAGCAGCTTGACCCCCTTGACAGGGGAACGGTATGGCTACACCTTC
CASSLTPLTGERYGYTF
>TRBJ2-7|NA|NA|TRBV11-2
TGTGCCAGCAGCCGAGATTATTCGAAATATACTAACTACGAGCAGTACTTC
CASSRDYSKYTNYEQYF
>TRBJ1-4|NA|TRBD1|TRBV6-5
TGTGCCAGCAGTTCCGGACAGGGGGGAAAAGAAAAACTGTTTTTT
CASSSGQGGKEKLFF
>TRBJ2-7|NA|TRBD1|TRBV18
TGTGCCAGCTCACCAGGGGGACAGGGTGGCCACGAGCAGTACTTC
CASSPGGQGGHEQYF